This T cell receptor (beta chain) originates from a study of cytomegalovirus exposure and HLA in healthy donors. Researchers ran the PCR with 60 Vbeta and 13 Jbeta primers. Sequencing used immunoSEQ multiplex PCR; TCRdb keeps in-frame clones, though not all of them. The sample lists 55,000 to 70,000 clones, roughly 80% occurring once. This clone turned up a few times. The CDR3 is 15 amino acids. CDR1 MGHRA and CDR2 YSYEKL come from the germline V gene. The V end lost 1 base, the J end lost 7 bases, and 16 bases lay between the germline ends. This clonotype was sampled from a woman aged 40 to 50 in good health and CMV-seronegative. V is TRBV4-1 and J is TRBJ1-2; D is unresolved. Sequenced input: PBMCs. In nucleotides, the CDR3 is TGCGCCAGCAGCCAAGTACGGGAAATACCGCCTGGCTACACCTTC. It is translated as CASSQVREIPPGYTF.